This is a list of T cell receptor beta chains from one sample in a study of radiotherapy plus CTLA-4 blockade in lung cancer. The table came from immunoSEQ multiplex PCR; TCRdb's copy has only in-frame clones and leaves some out. The profile shows tens of thousands of clones, around 79% of them singletons. The sample in question was peripheral blood, obtained from a patient treated with radiotherapy plus ipilimumab. Source of these receptors: a human donor with non-small cell lung cancer who had a complete response to radiotherapy plus ipilimumab. The CDR3 runs from the conserved cysteine through the conserved F or W. The D gene is left open where the match is weak. Part of the rows lack a size; the others show once, few, many or a class for expanded clones.

v_call	j_call	d_call	clone_size	cdr3_aa	cdr3_nt
TRBV6-5	TRBJ2-7	TRBD1	NA	CASSLTGTGFKEQYF	TGTGCCAGCAGTTTAACCGGGACAGGGTTCAAAGAGCAGTACTTC
TRBV5-1	TRBJ2-1	TRBD1	NA	CASSFQGQGAYNEQFF	TGCGCCAGCAGCTTCCAAGGGCAGGGGGCCTACAATGAGCAGTTCTTC
TRBV5-6	TRBJ1-2	NA	NA	CASSLRRGLNYGYTF	TGTGCCAGCAGCTTGCGTCGGGGTCTTAACTATGGCTACACCTTC
TRBV7-2	TRBJ2-1	NA	NA	CASSLGGDEQFF	TGTGCCAGCAGCTTAGGGGGGGATGAGCAGTTCTTC
TRBV2	TRBJ1-2	NA	once	CASSVRQGGYTF	TGTGCCAGCAGTGTTCGGCAGGGTGGCTACACCTTC
TRBV7-6	TRBJ2-1	TRBD1	NA	CASSRAGTGINEQFF	TGTGCCAGCAGCCGAGCCGGGACAGGGATCAATGAGCAGTTCTTC
TRBV19	TRBJ2-7	TRBD1	NA	CASSSPGTGLYEQYF	TGTGCCAGTAGTTCGCCAGGGACAGGACTCTACGAGCAGTACTTC
TRBV6-5	TRBJ2-5	TRBD2	NA	CASSKPTSGVETQYF	TGTGCCAGCAGTAAGCCGACCAGCGGGGTCGAGACCCAGTACTTC
TRBV5-6	TRBJ1-2	TRBD1	once	CASSTLTGGKDGYTF	TGTGCCAGCAGCACGTTGACAGGGGGGAAAGATGGCTACACCTTC
TRBV7-9	TRBJ2-1	TRBD2	many	CASSPPGLAANKDEQFF	TGTGCCAGCAGCCCCCCCGGACTAGCGGCAAATAAGGATGAGCAGTTCTTC
TRBV19	TRBJ1-2	NA	NA	CASSKDRHYGYTF	TGTGCCAGTAGTAAGGACAGACACTATGGCTACACCTTC
TRBV11-2	TRBJ2-7	TRBD2	few	CASSLGLAAFGEQYF	TGTGCCAGCAGTTTGGGACTAGCGGCCTTCGGGGAGCAGTACTTC
TRBV19	TRBJ1-2	TRBD1	NA	CASSIPGQAGGYTF	TGTGCCAGTAGTATTCCGGGACAGGCTGGCGGCTACACCTTC
TRBV5-1	TRBJ1-1	NA	NA	CASSIQGSDTEAFF	TGCGCCAGCAGCATTCAGGGGTCTGACACTGAAGCTTTCTTT
TRBV9	TRBJ2-3	TRBD2	NA	CASSVSSGSTDTQYF	TGTGCCAGCAGCGTCTCTAGCGGGAGTACGGATACGCAGTATTTT
TRBV5-1	TRBJ1-6	TRBD1	NA	CASSAGQGNSPLHF	TGCGCCAGCAGCGCAGGACAGGGAAATTCACCCCTCCACTTT
TRBV18	TRBJ2-2	TRBD1	NA	CASSLGTGRTGELFF	TGTGCCAGCTCACTTGGGACAGGGAGAACCGGGGAGCTGTTTTTT
TRBV6-1	TRBJ2-7	TRBD1	NA	CASSEARGRQGTTYEQYF	TGTGCCAGCAGTGAAGCGCGAGGGAGACAGGGTACGACCTACGAGCAGTACTTC
TRBV15	TRBJ2-3	TRBD1	NA	CATSRSGTGYASTDTQYF	TGTGCCACCAGCAGATCCGGGACAGGGTACGCTAGCACAGATACGCAGTATTTT
TRBV10-3	TRBJ1-4	NA	few	CAISEGQVNEKLFF	TGTGCCATCAGTGAGGGCCAAGTAAATGAAAAACTGTTTTTT
TRBV2	TRBJ2-1	TRBD2	NA	CASSILAGGPNEQFF	TGTGCCAGCAGTATACTAGCGGGAGGGCCGAATGAGCAGTTCTTC
TRBV7-8	TRBJ2-3	NA	NA	CASSFAVSTDTQYF	TGTGCCAGCAGCTTTGCGGTTAGCACAGATACGCAGTATTTT
TRBV11-2	TRBJ1-1	NA	NA	CASSSQGRTEAFF	TGTGCCAGCAGCTCCCAGGGGCGAACTGAAGCTTTCTTT
TRBV4-3	TRBJ1-2	TRBD1	few	CASSLALRQGDYGYTF	TGCGCCAGCAGCTTGGCCCTCCGACAGGGGGACTATGGCTACACCTTC
TRBV15	TRBJ2-6	TRBD2	NA	CATTTLRGSSGANVLTF	TGTGCCACGACCACGTTGCGGGGGAGCTCTGGGGCCAACGTCCTGACTTTC
TRBV7-9	TRBJ2-1	NA	NA	CASSPKTPVRPYNEQFF	TGTGCCAGCAGCCCGAAAACCCCAGTCCGTCCCTACAATGAGCAGTTCTTC
TRBV7-8	TRBJ2-5	NA	NA	CASSLGGVFETQYF	TGTGCCAGCAGCTTAGGCGGTGTTTTCGAGACCCAGTACTTC
TRBV4-3	TRBJ1-6	TRBD1	once	CASSQGDRGIYSSYNSPLHF	TGCGCCAGCAGCCAAGGGGACAGGGGGATCTACAGCTCCTATAATTCACCCCTCCACTTT
TRBV7-2	TRBJ2-7	TRBD1	NA	CASSLTTGGYEQYF	TGTGCCAGCAGCTTAACTACAGGGGGCTACGAGCAGTACTTC
TRBV2	TRBJ1-4	NA	NA	CASSELSRSEKLFF	TGTGCCAGCAGTGAACTATCGCGGAGTGAAAAACTGTTTTTT
TRBV4-1	TRBJ2-1	TRBD2	NA	CASSQGRAGGPYNEQFF	TGCGCCAGCAGCCAAGGGAGAGCGGGAGGGCCCTACAATGAGCAGTTCTTC
TRBV7-2	TRBJ1-3	NA	NA	CASQTWAGNTIYF	TGTGCCAGCCAGACTTGGGCTGGAAACACCATATATTTT
TRBV28	TRBJ1-6	TRBD1	NA	CASRLTGGSSLLHF	TGTGCCAGCAGGTTGACAGGGGGCAGTTCACTCCTCCACTTT
TRBV28	TRBJ2-2	TRBD2	NA	CASTHPSGRAYTGELFF	TGTGCCAGCACGCACCCCAGCGGGAGGGCGTACACCGGGGAGCTGTTTTTT
TRBV19	TRBJ2-3	TRBD2	once	CASSTPGLAGGRDTQYF	TGTGCCAGTAGTACCCCGGGACTAGCGGGAGGAAGAGATACGCAGTATTTT
TRBV2	TRBJ1-5	NA	NA	CASSDRNSNQPQHF	TGTGCCAGCAGTGACAGAAATAGCAATCAGCCCCAGCATTTT
TRBV15	TRBJ2-1	TRBD2	once	CATSWGTSGLGEQFF	TGTGCCACCAGCTGGGGGACTAGCGGACTGGGGGAGCAGTTCTTC
TRBV7-8	TRBJ1-1	NA	few	CASSLSLNTEAFF	TGTGCCAGCAGCTTATCATTGAACACTGAAGCTTTCTTT
TRBV10-3	TRBJ1-1	TRBD1	NA	CAITNGQAIEAFF	TGTGCCATCACCAACGGACAGGCCATAGAAGCTTTCTTT
TRBV9	TRBJ2-5	TRBD2	NA	CASSGIAGGQETQYF	TGTGCCAGCAGCGGAATAGCGGGAGGGCAAGAGACCCAGTACTTC
TRBV7-6	TRBJ2-5	NA	NA	CASSLALQQETQYF	TGTGCCAGCAGCTTAGCGCTCCAGCAAGAGACCCAGTACTTC
TRBV5-1	TRBJ1-1	NA	NA	CASSSTGFIIEAFF	TGCGCCAGCAGCTCTACAGGGTTTATCATTGAAGCTTTCTTT
TRBV2	TRBJ2-1	NA	NA	CASSVITGVGEQFF	TGTGCCAGCAGTGTCATTACGGGGGTTGGTGAGCAGTTCTTC
TRBV7-8	TRBJ2-2	TRBD2	NA	CASRAGGPGELFF	TGTGCCAGCCGGGCGGGAGGTCCCGGGGAGCTGTTTTTT
TRBV4-2	TRBJ2-6	TRBD2	NA	CASSQIAGGEVITGANVLTF	TGTGCCAGCAGTCAGATAGCGGGGGGCGAAGTTATAACCGGGGCCAACGTCCTGACTTTC
TRBV11-3	TRBJ2-1	TRBD2	NA	CASSKSYGLAGVGNEQFF	TGTGCCAGCAGCAAGAGCTACGGACTAGCGGGAGTCGGAAATGAGCAGTTCTTC
TRBV30	TRBJ1-6	NA	NA	CAWSVPGTYSPLHF	TGTGCCTGGAGTGTACCTGGGACATATTCACCCCTCCACTTT
TRBV7-2	TRBJ1-4	NA	NA	CASSSDSSTNEKLFF	TGTGCCAGCAGCTCAGACAGCTCAACTAATGAAAAACTGTTTTTT